These 19 T cell receptor beta chains came from one sample sequenced in a study of long-term antiretroviral therapy in people with HIV (dated by TCRdb to between 2020 and 2023). The immunoSEQ hsTCRB v3.0 assay was used at survey level resolution for TRB variable region sequencing. TCRdb took this table from immuneACCESS and kept in-frame rearrangements with V and J called. Such tables lack part of the clones; where checked against another copy, unresolved V genes explain under half of the gap, and the rest is unexplained. In this sample the table shows around 20,000 clones, approximately 78% of which occur a single time. Approximately 7.8% of the sample belongs to the ten largest clones. The material was unsorted PBMCs, obtained at the start of antiretroviral therapy, before treatment. The receptors originated from a woman in her 40s with HIV.

The chain uses TRBV2 and TRBJ2-3, with 8 positions matching TRBD2. Losses at the gene ends were 7 bases for V and 6 bases for J; bases not matched to a gene: 18. CDR1 and CDR2 (germline): SNHLY, FYNNEI. CDR3 length: 17 amino acids. The CDR3 coding sequence is TGTGCCAGCACCCTAGGGGGTCTAGCGGGCAGGAGCGATACGCAGTATTTT. It specifies CASTLGGLAGRSDTQYF.

The CDR3 sequence: CASSPETGGNNSPLHF. CDR3 DNA sequence: TGCGCCAGCAGCCCCGAGACAGGGGGAAATAATTCACCCCTCCACTTT. This rearrangement joins TRBV5-1 to TRBJ1-6; 9 nucleotides agree with TRBD1. Germline V gene data show CDR1 as SGHRS and CDR2 as YFSETQ. The CDR3 totals 16 residues. The junction had 7 bases not matched to a gene; V was cut back by 4 bases and J by 5 bases.

The chain employs TRBV6-1 and TRBJ2-7; D gene unclear. Germline V lookup: CDR1 MNHNS, CDR2 SASEGT. The CDR3 sequence is 14 residues long. The V and J ends lost 7 bases and 0 bases respectively, with 13 bases between them. The CDR3 protein is CASIGGISSYEQYF. CDR3 in DNA: TGTGCCAGCATCGGCGGTATCAGCTCCTACGAGCAGTACTTC.

The J gene is TRBJ1-1, the V gene TRBV6-5; 8 positions match TRBD1. V lost 6 bases and J lost 9; bases outside the gene matches: 6. From germline, CDR1 is MNHEY and CDR2 SVGAGI. The CDR3 runs to 12 residues. This CDR3 is CASRLDRGKAFF. For the CDR3, the DNA is TGTGCCAGCAGGCTCGACAGGGGTAAAGCTTTCTTT.

The chain employs TRBV30 and TRBJ1-3; D gene uncertain. The ends were cut back, 2 bases at V and 1 base at J, with 3 bases in the middle. This CDR3 comprises 12 residues. CDR1 and CDR2 (germline): GTSNPN, SVGIG (reference sequence). The CDR3 bases are TGTGCCTGGAGTCAATCTGGAAACACCATATATTTT. Protein: CAWSQSGNTIYF.

V gene TRBV9 combines with J gene TRBJ2-7; possible D gene TRBD1, 5 bases. Germline CDR1 is SGDLS and CDR2 is YYNGEE. The CDR3 is 13 residues long. Trimming removed 4 bases from V and 1 base from J, with 9 bases in between. The CDR3 coding sequence is TGTGCCAGCAGCCTTGACAGATCCTACGAGCAGTACTTC. Its protein product is CASSLDRSYEQYF.

This chain uses TRBV28 with TRBJ2-7; a weak D match, TRBD2 (7 bases). V dropped 8 bases and J dropped 2 bases, with 19 bases sitting between them. The germline V gene has CDR1 MDHEN and CDR2 SYDVKM. The CDR3 consists of 15 residues. CDR3 in amino acids: CASVAGRGVTYEQYF. DNA of the CDR3: TGTGCCAGCGTCGCGGGGAGGGGGGTTACCTACGAGCAGTACTTC.

V and J are TRBV5-4 and TRBJ1-1, with unresolved D. This CDR3 region has 14 residues. V lost 0 bases and J lost 0, with 6 bases in between. CDR1 is SGHNT, CDR2 YYREEE, per germline (reference sequence). CDR3 sequence (DNA): TGTGCCAGCAGCTTGGATTGGATGAACACTGAAGCTTTCTTT. Translating gives CASSLDWMNTEAFF. Using reference TRBV5-4 and TRBJ1-1 for the parts outside the CDR3, the full variable domain is ETGVTQSPTHLIKTRGQQVTLRCSSQSGHNTVSWYQQALGQGPQFIFQYYREEENGRGNFPPRFSGLQFPNYSSELNVNALELDDSALYLCASSLDWMNTEAFFGQGTRLTVV.

This clone has a single count. The chain carries TRBV6-5 and TRBJ2-1, with TRBD2 as a possible D gene (5 bases). The CDR3 is made up of 14 amino acids. CDR1 MNHEY and CDR2 SVGAGI come from the germline V gene. Trimming removed 2 bases from V and 9 bases from J, with 14 bases in between. Here the CDR3 DNA reads TGTGCCAGCAGTTACGCCGGGGTGGGTGGTGAGCAGTTCTTC. This gives the protein CASSYAGVGGEQFF.

This chain connects TRBV7-6 to TRBJ2-5, with no clear D. Trimming took 5 bases from V and 2 from J, leaving 3 bases between them. The CDR3 runs 11 residues. Per germline, CDR1 SGHVS and CDR2 FNYEAQ. CDR3 region: CASSVQETQYF. In DNA, the CDR3 is TGTGCCAGCAGCGTACAAGAGACCCAGTACTTC.

This clone has a single count. The chain employs TRBV4-2 and TRBJ2-3, with 9 bases identical to TRBD1. Germline trimming cut 1 base from V and 4 bases from J; bases unmatched to any gene: 3. Germline lookup yields CDR1 LGHNA and CDR2 YNFKEQ. CDR3 length equals 15 residues. As DNA, the CDR3 is TGTGCCAGCAGCCAAGGGGGACAGGGAGCAGATACGCAGTATTTT. It codes for CASSQGGQGADTQYF.

The chain couples TRBV28 to TRBJ1-2; possibly TRBD1 for D (6 bases). Trimming took off 9 bases at V and 8 bases at J, with 25 bases between the two ends. In germline, CDR1 is MDHEN, CDR2 SYDVKM. The CDR3 is 15 amino acids. The CDR3 region has the DNA TGTGCCAGTACACCAATGGGGGGGCGCGTGGGAGGCTACACCTTC. Its translation is CASTPMGGRVGGYTF.

The chain uses TRBV28 and TRBJ1-2, with D perhaps TRBD1 (5 bases). The V gene lost 2 bases and the J gene lost 4 bases, with 20 bases spanning the gap. The germline V gene encodes CDR1 MDHEN and CDR2 SYDVKM. This CDR3 is built from 17 residues. The chain's CDR3 is CASSLVLFRVSGYGYTF. The CDR3 coding sequence is TGTGCCAGCAGTTTAGTCTTATTCAGGGTATCCGGCTATGGCTACACCTTC.

The chain joins TRBV2 to TRBJ2-6; no definite D call. V shed 5 bases and J shed 0 bases, with 8 bases lying between them. The CDR3 spans 15 residues. Looked up from germline, CDR1 is SNHLY and CDR2 is FYNNEI. This CDR3 is CASSPLSSGANVLTF. The CDR3 nucleotides are TGTGCCAGCAGTCCCCTTAGCTCTGGGGCCAACGTCCTGACTTTC.

The chain is built from TRBV5-4 and TRBJ2-5; D may match TRBD1 or TRBD2 (7 bases each). V lost 4 bases and J 4 bases, leaving 14 bases between the germline ends. In germline, CDR1 is SGHNT, CDR2 YYREEE (reference sequence). This CDR3 contains 14 residues. The CDR3: CASSAAGGGETQYF. The CDR3 region has the DNA TGTGCCAGCAGCGCGGCAGGGGGGGGAGAGACCCAGTACTTC.

CDR3 coding DNA: TGTGCCAGCAGCCCCGGGACACGAAATGGCTACACCTTC. This gives the protein CASSPGTRNGYTF. This chain joins TRBV11-1 and TRBJ1-2, with a possible D match to TRBD1 (6 bases). The CDR3 spans 13 residues. The germline V gene encodes CDR1 SGHAT and CDR2 FQDESV (reference sequence). V was clipped by 5 bases and J by 6 bases, with 13 bases between them. Together with reference TRBV11-1 and TRBJ1-2, the CDR3 gives the full variable domain: EAEVAQSPRYKITEKSQAVAFWCDPISGHATLYWYRQILGQGPELLVQFQDESVVDDSQLPKDRFSAERLKGVDSTLKIQPAELGDSAMYLCASSPGTRNGYTFGSGTRLTVV.

This chain joins TRBV28 and TRBJ1-1; D is uncertain. CDR1 MDHEN and CDR2 SYDVKM come from the germline V gene. This CDR3 has 13 residues. The V end was cut by 5 bases, the J end by 5 bases, with 12 bases between. The CDR3 DNA reads TGTGCCAGCAGTCGAATTCAGCGGACTGAAGCTTTCTTT. Protein product: CASSRIQRTEAFF.

This clone was observed a handful of times. At one end the junction does not follow the germline gene, possibly because of a read error. The chain combines TRBV15 with TRBJ1-3; D gene uncertain. The germline gives CDR1 LNHNV, CDR2 YYDKDF (reference sequence). There are 12 residues in the CDR3. This CDR3 reads CATGRRGNTIYF. The DNA for the CDR3 is TGTGCCACCGGCAGGCGGGGAAACACCATATATTTT.

The CDR3 protein is CASRVTSGEGGTQYF. CDR3 coding DNA: TGTGCCAGCAGAGTTACTAGCGGGGAAGGTGGGACGCAGTATTTT. The gene calls are TRBV2 and TRBJ2-3; 10 bases are shared with TRBD2. Unmatched junction bases numbered 12, after V lost 6 bases and J lost 9 bases. This CDR3 comprises 15 residues. The germline V gene has CDR1 SNHLY and CDR2 FYNNEI.